This entry lists 16 T cell receptor beta chains sequenced from one sample in a study of blood T cell repertoires in COVID-19. Assay: immunoSEQ multiplex PCR; the TCRdb copy retains only in-frame clones and omits some. The data hold some 300,000 clones, with about nine tenths observed a single time. Sequencing was carried out using PBMCs or T cells enriched from blood (not recorded which). These receptors all come from a man aged 25 to 40 who had recovered from COVID-19.

V usage is TRBV11-2 and J usage is TRBJ1-1; maybe TRBD1 (6 bases). Trimming took off 8 bases at V and 5 bases at J, with 18 bases between the two ends. CDR3 length: 14 amino acids. Germline-derived CDR1 and CDR2 are SGHAT and FQNNGV. CDR3 in amino acids: CASGRGRGSTEAFF. The CDR3 nucleotides are TGTGCCAGCGGTCGGGGCAGGGGTTCGACTGAAGCTTTCTTT.

The CDR3 here is CASSQGRGISSYNSPLHF. CDR3 DNA sequence: TGTGCCAGCAGTCAGGGTAGGGGGATAAGCTCCTATAATTCACCCCTCCACTTT. The chain employs TRBV6-6 and TRBJ1-6; TRBD1 is a possible D gene (6 bases). CDR3 length: 18 amino acids. Germline V gene data show CDR1 as MNHNY and CDR2 as SVGAGI (reference sequence). The V end was cut by 5 bases, the J end by 0 bases, with 17 bases between.

The chain recombines TRBV5-1 with TRBJ2-7, with 12 bases that match TRBD1. CDR3 length: 15 amino acids. The germline CDR1 and CDR2 sequences are SGHRS and YFSETQ. J was trimmed by 1 base and V by 4 bases; bases with no gene match: 3. This chain's CDR3 is CASSVGQGASYEQYF. In nucleotides, the CDR3 is TGCGCCAGCAGCGTGGGACAGGGGGCTTCCTACGAGCAGTACTTC.

The V call is TRBV2, the J call TRBJ2-5; tentatively, D is TRBD1 (5 bases). Germline CDR1 and CDR2: SNHLY and FYNNEI. Trimming removed 4 bases from V and 4 bases from J, with 16 bases in between. This CDR3 has 15 residues. CDR3 sequence reads: CASSGGRAELETQYF. The CDR3 region has the DNA TGTGCCAGCAGTGGGGGCAGGGCCGAACTAGAGACCCAGTACTTC.

V usage is TRBV19 and J usage is TRBJ2-7; 11 nucleotides agree with TRBD1. V shed 4 bases, J shed 2 bases, and the junction held 1 base outside the gene matches. The CDR3 spans 14 residues. The germline gives CDR1 LNHDA, CDR2 SQIVND (reference sequence). CDR3 sequence (DNA): TGTGCCAGTAGTAGGGACAGGGGGGCCTACGAGCAGTACTTC. It is translated as CASSRDRGAYEQYF. Drawing the rest from reference TRBV19 and TRBJ2-7, the complete variable domain is DGGITQSPKYLFRKEGQNVTLSCEQNLNHDAMYWYRQDPGQGLRLIYYSQIVNDFQKGDIAEGYSVSREKKESFPLTVTSAQKNPTAFYLCASSRDRGAYEQYFGPGTRLTVT.

The chain employs TRBV12-3 or TRBV12-4 and TRBJ1-2; D is undetermined. V was clipped by 5 bases and J by 8 bases, with 15 bases between them. The CDR3 covers 13 residues. CDR3 sequence: CASSETGGWGYTF. DNA of the CDR3: TGTGCCAGCAGTGAAACCGGAGGTTGGGGCTACACCTTC.

With regard to this clone: Distinct nucleotide sequences in the sample also encode this CDR3. The rearrangement uses TRBV27 and TRBJ2-1; D is possibly TRBD2 (6 bases). The V end lost 6 bases, the J end lost 0 bases, and 12 bases lay between the germline ends. CDR3 length: 15 amino acids. Per the germline V gene, CDR1 is MNHEY and CDR2 is SMNVEV (reference sequence). In nucleotides, the CDR3 is TGTGCCAGCAGCTCCGGGGGTAGCTCCTACAATGAGCAGTTCTTC. It encodes CASSSGGSSYNEQFF.

The chain carries TRBV15 and TRBJ1-5; D is unclear. The V and J ends lost 4 bases and 4 bases respectively, with 8 bases between them. The CDR3 runs 13 residues. CDR1 is LNHNV and CDR2 is YYDKDF in the germline V gene (reference sequence). The CDR3 region is CATSNPGNQPQHF. The CDR3 DNA reads TGTGCCACCAGCAATCCGGGGAATCAGCCCCAGCATTTT.

The genes are TRBV11-1 and TRBJ2-1; TRBD2 might be the D (6 bases). Trimming left V 0 bases short and J 0 bases short, with 12 bases between. The CDR3 has 17 amino acids. Germline CDR1 reads SGHAT; CDR2 reads FQDESV (reference sequence). CDR3 in amino acids: CASSLARLASSYNEQFF. The CDR3 DNA follows: TGTGCCAGCAGCTTAGCTAGGCTAGCGAGCTCCTACAATGAGCAGTTCTTC. Full variable domain (remainder filled in from reference TRBV11-1 and TRBJ2-1): EAEVAQSPRYKITEKSQAVAFWCDPISGHATLYWYRQILGQGPELLVQFQDESVVDDSQLPKDRFSAERLKGVDSTLKIQPAELGDSAMYLCASSLARLASSYNEQFFGPGTRLTVL.

This rearrangement joins TRBV5-4 to TRBJ2-3; D gene uncertain. Trimming removed 6 bases from V and 8 bases from J, with 13 bases in between. The CDR3 has 12 residues. Germline V CDR1 and CDR2: SGHNT, YYREEE (reference sequence). The CDR3 is CASTQLGGTQYF. In nucleotides, the CDR3 is TGTGCCAGCACCCAGCTTGGCGGTACGCAGTATTTT.

A remark on this clone: The sample contains more than one DNA sequence encoding this CDR3. The rearrangement uses TRBV12-3 or TRBV12-4 and TRBJ1-2; perhaps TRBD1 as D (5 bases). Deletions cut 6 bases from V and 4 bases from J, with 12 bases between. The CDR3 is made up of 13 amino acids. CDR3 DNA: TGTGCCAGCAGCCCAGGGCACTCCTATGGCTACACCTTC. It is translated as CASSPGHSYGYTF.

CDR3 nucleotides: TGTGCCAGTAGTATTAGGTTACAGGCTAGCAATCAGCCCCAGCATTTT. Amino acids: CASSIRLQASNQPQHF. The chain recombines TRBV19 with TRBJ1-5; possibly TRBD1 for D (5 bases). V lost 3 bases, J lost 0 bases, and 12 bases lay in between. The CDR3 is made up of 16 amino acids. CDR1 and CDR2 from the germline V gene are LNHDA and SQIVND (reference sequence). The variable domain in full, completed from reference TRBV19 and TRBJ1-5, reads DGGITQSPKYLFRKEGQNVTLSCEQNLNHDAMYWYRQDPGQGLRLIYYSQIVNDFQKGDIAEGYSVSREKKESFPLTVTSAQKNPTAFYLCASSIRLQASNQPQHFGDGTRLSIL.

The V gene is TRBV10-1, the J gene TRBJ2-7, with D tentatively TRBD1 (6 bases). The CDR3 consists of 14 residues. The V end lost 6 bases, the J end lost 2 bases, and 14 bases lay between the germline ends. The germline gives CDR1 WNHNN, CDR2 SYGVQD (reference sequence). CDR3 in DNA: TGCGCCAGCAGGGACCGGGACAAAGCCTACGAGCAGTACTTC. This encodes CASRDRDKAYEQYF.

The chain has TRBV6-1 and TRBJ1-6; tentatively, D is TRBD1 (5 bases). This CDR3 contains 15 residues. CDR1 MNHNS and CDR2 SASEGT come from the germline V gene. V shed 2 bases and J shed 7 bases, with 12 bases lying between them. The CDR3 reads CASSEIRGVNSPLHF. The CDR3 DNA follows: TGTGCCAGCAGTGAAATAAGGGGCGTCAATTCACCCCTCCACTTT.

The V gene is TRBV28, the J gene TRBJ1-6, with 8 nucleotides matching TRBD1. Germline trimming cut 1 base from V and 7 bases from J; bases unmatched to any gene: 6. Germline values: CDR1 MDHEN, CDR2 SYDVKM. The CDR3 covers 16 residues. The CDR3 sequence is CASSLSGQGLNSPLHF. As DNA, the CDR3 is TGTGCCAGCAGTTTATCCGGACAGGGCCTCAATTCACCCCTCCACTTT.

The chain links TRBV9 to TRBJ2-1; D unresolved. CDR1 is SGDLS and CDR2 is YYNGEE in the germline V gene. V was trimmed by 4 bases and J by 10 bases, leaving 9 bases between them. The CDR3 has 11 residues. The chain's CDR3 is CASSPTREQFF. Here the CDR3 DNA reads TGTGCCAGCAGCCCCACCAGGGAGCAGTTCTTC.